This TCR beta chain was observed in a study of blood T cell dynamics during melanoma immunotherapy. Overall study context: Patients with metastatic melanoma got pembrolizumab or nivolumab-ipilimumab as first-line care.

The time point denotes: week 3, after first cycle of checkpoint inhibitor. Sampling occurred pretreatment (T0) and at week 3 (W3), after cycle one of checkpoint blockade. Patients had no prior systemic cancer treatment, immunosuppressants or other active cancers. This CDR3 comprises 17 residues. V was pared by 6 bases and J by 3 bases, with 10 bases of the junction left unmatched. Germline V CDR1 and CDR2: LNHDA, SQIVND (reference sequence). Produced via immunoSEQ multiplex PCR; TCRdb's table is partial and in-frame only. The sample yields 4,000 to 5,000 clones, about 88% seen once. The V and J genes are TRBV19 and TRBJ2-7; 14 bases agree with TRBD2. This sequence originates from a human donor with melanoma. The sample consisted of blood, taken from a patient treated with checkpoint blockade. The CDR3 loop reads CASRGTSGRGGSYEQYF. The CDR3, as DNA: TGTGCCAGTAGAGGGACTAGCGGGAGAGGTGGCAGCTACGAGCAGTACTTC.